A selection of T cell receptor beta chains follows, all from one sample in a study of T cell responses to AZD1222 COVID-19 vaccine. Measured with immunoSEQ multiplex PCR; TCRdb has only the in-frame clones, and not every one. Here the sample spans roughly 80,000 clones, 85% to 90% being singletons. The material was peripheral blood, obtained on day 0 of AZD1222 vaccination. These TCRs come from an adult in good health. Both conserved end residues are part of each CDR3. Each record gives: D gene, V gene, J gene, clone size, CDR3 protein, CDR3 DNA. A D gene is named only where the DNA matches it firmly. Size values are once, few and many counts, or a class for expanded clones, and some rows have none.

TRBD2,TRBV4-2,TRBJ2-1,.,CASSQTSGDRNEQFF,TGTGCCAGCAGCCAAACTAGCGGGGATCGCAATGAGCAGTTCTTC
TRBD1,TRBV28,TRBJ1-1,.,CASSLGQGGTEAFF,TGTGCCAGCAGTTTAGGACAGGGGGGTACTGAAGCTTTCTTT
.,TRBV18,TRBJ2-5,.,CASSPPVQETQYF,TGTGCCAGCTCACCACCGGTCCAAGAGACCCAGTACTTC
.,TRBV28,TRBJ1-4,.,CASSSPREGPTQNEKLFF,TGTGCCAGCAGTTCCCCCCGAGAGGGACCCACCCAAAATGAAAAACTGTTTTTT
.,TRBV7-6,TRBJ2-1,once,CASSLSAGEQFF,TGTGCCAGCAGCTTAAGTGCGGGTGAGCAGTTCTTC
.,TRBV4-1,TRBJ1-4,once,CASSRVGVGNEKLFF,TGCGCCAGCAGCCGAGTGGGTGTTGGTAATGAAAAACTGTTTTTT
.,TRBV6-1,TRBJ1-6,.,CASSEQRTESNSPLHF,TGTGCCAGCAGTGAACAAAGGACAGAAAGCAATTCACCCCTCCACTTT
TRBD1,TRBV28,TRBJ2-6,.,CASLPGGSGANVLTF,TGTGCCAGCCTACCAGGGGGCTCTGGGGCCAACGTCCTGACTTTC
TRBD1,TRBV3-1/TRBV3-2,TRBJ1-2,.,CASSQDPGTGSGYTF,TGTGCCAGCAGCCAAGATCCCGGGACAGGGAGCGGCTACACCTTC
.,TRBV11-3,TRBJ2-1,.,CASSPRDNEQFF,TGTGCCAGCAGCCCAAGAGACAATGAGCAGTTCTTC
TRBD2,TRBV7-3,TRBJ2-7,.,CASSFDRGETYEQYF,TGTGCCAGCAGCTTCGACCGGGGGGAAACCTACGAGCAGTACTTC
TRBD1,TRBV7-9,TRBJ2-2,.,CASTKRTGETGELFF,TGTGCCAGCACCAAAAGGACAGGGGAGACCGGGGAGCTGTTTTTT